The 18 T cell receptor beta chains in this list originate from one sample, sequenced in a study of T cell responses to AZD1222 COVID-19 vaccine. The table came from immunoSEQ multiplex PCR; TCRdb's copy has only in-frame clones and leaves some out. The table has 150,000 to 200,000 clones, about 89% seen once. The specimen comprised peripheral blood, sampled on day 0 of AZD1222 vaccination. Receptors were obtained from an adult in good health.

The J gene is TRBJ1-2, the V gene TRBV20-1; D possibly corresponds to TRBD1 (6 bases). Germline CDR1 is DFQATT and CDR2 is SNEGSKA (reference sequence). Trimming stripped 5 bases from V and 4 bases from J, with 8 bases between. The CDR3 has 11 residues. CDR3 sequence: CSAPDSYGYTF. The CDR3 bases are TGCAGTGCTCCGGACAGCTATGGCTACACCTTC.

The chain couples TRBV7-6 to TRBJ1-3, with D unclear. V lost 1 base and J lost 0, with 7 bases in between. This CDR3 comprises 15 residues. CDR1 is SGHVS and CDR2 is FNYEAQ in the germline V gene. CDR3 DNA sequence: TGTGCCAGCAGCTTAGGGGCTTACTCTGGAAACACCATATATTTT. It yields the protein CASSLGAYSGNTIYF. The full variable domain, in which reference TRBV7-6 and TRBJ1-3 provide the parts outside the CDR3, is GAGVSQSPRYKVTKRGQDVALRCDPISGHVSLYWYRQALGQGPEFLTYFNYEAQQDKSGLPNDRFSAERPEGSISTLTIQRTEQRDSAMYRCASSLGAYSGNTIYFGEGSWLTVV.

The chain links TRBV6-2 or TRBV6-3 to TRBJ2-6; D not resolved. The germline V gene has CDR1 MNHEY and CDR2 SVGEGT. The CDR3 is made up of 19 amino acids. V lost 0 bases to trimming and J lost 0 bases, with 15 bases between them. CDR3 DNA sequence: TGTGCCAGCAGTTACTCGAAGTCAGCACCCTTCTCTGGGGCCAACGTCCTGACTTTC. This encodes CASSYSKSAPFSGANVLTF.

J is TRBJ2-5 and V is TRBV5-1; tentative D call: TRBD1 (6 bases). With 3 bases removed from V and 4 bases from J, the gap between germline ends came to 13 bases. CDR1 and CDR2 from the germline V gene are SGHRS and YFSETQ. The length of the CDR3 is 14 residues. The CDR3 spells CASSSSGQRETQYF. The CDR3 DNA is TGCGCCAGCAGCTCGTCGGGACAACGAGAGACCCAGTACTTC.

This chain links TRBV10-1 with TRBJ2-2, with D possibly matching TRBD2 (6 bases). Trimming shortened V by 4 bases and J by 2 bases, and 11 bases separated the two germline ends. CDR1 and CDR2 (germline): WNHNN, SYGVQD (reference sequence). The CDR3 has 15 residues. CDR3 coding DNA: TGCGCCAGCAGTGTTGGGACTTACAACACCGGGGAGCTGTTTTTT. It is translated as CASSVGTYNTGELFF.

The V call is TRBV27, the J call TRBJ1-2; D perhaps matches TRBD1 (6 bases). Germline V gene sequence: CDR1 MNHEY, CDR2 SMNVEV (reference sequence). The CDR3 is 12 residues long. Trimming pared 11 bases from V and 6 bases from J, leaving 16 bases between. This chain's CDR3 is CAGEGGADGYTF. CDR3 nucleotide sequence: TGTGCCGGGGAGGGGGGCGCGGATGGCTACACCTTC.

The chain combines TRBV5-1 with TRBJ2-7; TRBD1 agrees at 10 bases. CDR1 is SGHRS and CDR2 is YFSETQ in the germline V gene. The CDR3 is made up of 15 amino acids. J was trimmed by 6 bases and V by 4 bases; bases with no gene match: 10. The CDR3, as DNA: TGCGCCAGCAGCCCCCGAGGGACAGGGGTTCTCGAGCAGTACTTC. Its protein product is CASSPRGTGVLEQYF.

V usage is TRBV5-1 and J usage is TRBJ2-3, with a weak D call TRBD1 (5 bases). Germline values: CDR1 SGHRS, CDR2 YFSETQ. V shed 4 bases and J shed 2 bases, with 11 bases lying between them. The CDR3 is 14 residues long. CDR3 sequence reads: CASSLGHLTDTQYF. CDR3 DNA: TGCGCCAGCAGCCTAGGACACCTCACAGATACGCAGTATTTT.

This chain joins TRBV1 and TRBJ2-1; TRBD1 is the table's D call, not checked against the DNA. TRBV1 is assigned pseudogene status. The CDR3 consists of 16 residues. The CDR3 region is CTSSQSDRSDYNEQFF. CDR3 nucleotides: TGCACCAGCAGCCAATCCGACAGGTCGGACTACAATGAGCAGTTCTTC.

This clone was detected only once. J is TRBJ1-1 and V is TRBV4-3, with TRBD1 as a possible D gene (6 bases). Germline-derived CDR1 and CDR2 are LGHNA and YSLEER. The CDR3 length is 14 residues. Between the trimmed V and J ends, which lost 0 bases and 10 bases, there was a span of 15 bases. CDR3 bases: TGCGCCAGCAGCCAAGATCTAGGGGGGCGAGGAGCTTTCTTT. Its protein product is CASSQDLGGRGAFF.

The genes are TRBV28 and TRBJ2-7, with TRBD2 identical over 10 bases. With V trimmed by 2 bases and J by 6 bases, 7 bases remained unmatched. The CDR3 runs to 15 residues. CDR1 MDHEN and CDR2 SYDVKM come from the germline V gene. The CDR3 sequence: CASSLGLAGVIEQYF. CDR3 sequence (DNA): TGTGCCAGCAGTTTAGGGCTAGCGGGAGTGATCGAGCAGTACTTC. The complete variable domain, with remaining parts taken from reference TRBV28 and TRBJ2-7, reads DVKVTQSSRYLVKRTGEKVFLECVQDMDHENMFWYRQDPGLGLRLIYFSYDVKMKEKGDIPEGYSVSREKKERFSLILESASTNQTSMYLCASSLGLAGVIEQYFGPGTRLTVT.

V is TRBV7-8 and J is TRBJ1-2; no definite D call. Trimming removed 4 bases from V and 8 bases from J, with 11 bases in between. The CDR3 has 12 amino acids. Germline values: CDR1 SGHVS, CDR2 FQNEAQ. CDR3 DNA: TGTGCCAGCAGCTCTAGCCGGTTCGGCTACACCTTC. As protein: CASSSSRFGYTF.

The CDR3 protein is CASSQAKDSSYEQYF. In DNA, the CDR3 is TGCGCCAGCAGCCAAGCGAAGGATAGCTCCTACGAGCAGTACTTC. The chain carries TRBV4-3 and TRBJ2-7; D remains ambiguous. The CDR3 runs 15 residues. Germline-derived CDR1 and CDR2 are LGHNA and YSLEER. Deletions cut 1 base from V and 0 bases from J, with 10 bases between.

The genes are TRBV5-1 and TRBJ2-2; D unclear. The V and J ends lost 7 bases and 0 bases respectively, with 10 bases between them. This CDR3 is 14 amino acids long. Germline V CDR1 and CDR2: SGHRS, YFSETQ. This CDR3 is CASSWASNTGELFF. The CDR3 DNA sequence: TGCGCCAGCTCGTGGGCTTCGAACACCGGGGAGCTGTTTTTT.

The chain has TRBV7-6 and TRBJ1-6; D gene uncertain. The CDR3 length is 13 residues. In germline, CDR1 is SGHVS, CDR2 FNYEAQ. The V end lost 0 bases, the J end lost 9 bases, and 6 bases lay between the germline ends. CDR3 sequence (DNA): TGTGCCAGCAGCTTAGCGCTAGGTTCACCCCTCCACTTT. Its translation: CASSLALGSPLHF.

This chain uses TRBV5-5 with TRBJ2-7; D is perhaps TRBD2 (6 bases). Germline values: CDR1 SGHKS, CDR2 YYEKEE (reference sequence). The CDR3 runs to 13 residues. The CDR3 coding sequence is TGTGCCAGCAGTTTGGGGACTCGATACGAGCAGTACGTC. This encodes CASSLGTRYEQYV.

V usage is TRBV19 and J usage is TRBJ2-7; possibly TRBD1 for D (6 bases). Per the germline V gene, CDR1 is LNHDA and CDR2 is SQIVND (reference sequence). The CDR3 has 12 amino acids. Trimming pared 11 bases from V and 3 bases from J, leaving 14 bases between. Here the CDR3 reads CASGQGHYEQYF. CDR3 bases: TGTGCCTCGGGGCAGGGGCACTACGAGCAGTACTTC.

This chain joins TRBV23-1 and TRBJ1-1; D call uncertain. TRBV23-1 qualifies as an ORF whose function is uncertain. Trimming cost V 2 bases and J 1 base, with 5 bases left between them. The CDR3 covers 13 residues. The CDR3 DNA reads TGCGCCAGCAGTCAAGAGTCGAACACTGAAGCTTTCTTT. Its protein product is CASSQESNTEAFF.